This T cell receptor (beta chain) comes out of a study of T cell responses to AZD1222 COVID-19 vaccine. Germline V gene data show CDR1 as SGHTS and CDR2 as YDEGEE. The CDR3 spans 15 residues. V lost 4 bases, J lost 4 bases, and 8 bases stayed unmatched. Profiling relied on immunoSEQ multiplex PCR, and the TCRdb table lists in-frame clones only, not all of them. This sample has 110,000 to 150,000 clones, with around 90% found just once. This sequence was found in an adult in good health. The chain employs TRBV5-8 and TRBJ2-1, with 7 bases aligning to TRBD2. The material sequenced was peripheral blood, taken on day 0 of AZD1222 vaccination. CDR3 region: CASSLIGRGYNEQFF. CDR3 sequence (DNA): TGTGCCAGCAGCCTCATTGGGAGGGGTTACAATGAGCAGTTCTTC.